These T cell receptor beta chains were read from a single sample in a study of cytomegalovirus exposure and HLA in healthy donors. Libraries were prepared by immunoSEQ multiplex PCR; TCRdb keeps only in-frame clonotypes and omits some of them. The sample lists about 150,000 clones; over 70% were seen once. Sequencing was carried out using PBMCs. The receptors derive from a man between 25 and 39 years old in good health and CMV-seropositive. CDR3s include the opening cysteine and the closing phenylalanine or tryptophan. Each record gives: J gene, clone size, V gene, CDR3 protein. Size values are once, few and many counts, or a class for expanded clones, and some rows have none.

>TRBJ1-2|NA|TRBV11-2
CASSPSGTRGYTF
>TRBJ2-2|NA|TRBV5-8
CASSLGLVNTGELFF
>TRBJ1-4|NA|TRBV7-2
CASSAAAYTNEKLFF
>TRBJ2-7|NA|TRBV10-3
CAISEGGTEQYF
>TRBJ2-7|NA|TRBV28
CASSSGKRSYEQYF
>TRBJ2-1|NA|TRBV4-2
CASSQGLAGYNEQFF
>TRBJ1-5|NA|TRBV5-1
CASSWGQGNQPQHF
>TRBJ2-2|NA|TRBV10-3
CAIRGASTTGELFF
>TRBJ2-3|NA|TRBV5-8
CASSLASGSVDTQYF
>TRBJ2-3|NA|TRBV5-1
CASSLGLAGVASTDTQYF
>TRBJ2-1|NA|TRBV11-1
CASSSTGTGNNEQFF
>TRBJ2-7|few|TRBV11-2
CASSLEFGGNYEQYF
>TRBJ2-7|NA|TRBV19
CASSSGGAYEQYF
>TRBJ2-5|NA|TRBV5-4
CASSLGWTGVETQYF
>TRBJ1-3|NA|TRBV25-1
CASSNTRRGNTIYF
>TRBJ2-1|NA|TRBV9
CASSVEPGRGNEQFF
>TRBJ1-5|NA|TRBV7-2
CASSLARVANQPQHF
>TRBJ1-2|NA|TRBV9
CASRRQGDNYGYTF
>TRBJ2-3|NA|TRBV23-1
CASSHPSPPPGHNLPERRGYF
>TRBJ2-1|NA|TRBV9
CASTGGASADEQFF
>TRBJ2-7|NA|TRBV5-1
CASSLGLEGYEQYF
>TRBJ2-7|few|TRBV27
CASRLDRENYEQYF
>TRBJ1-1|NA|TRBV7-2
CASSLMPGQVGEAFF
>TRBJ2-5|NA|TRBV4-2
CASSQDRGNQETQYF
>TRBJ2-6|NA|TRBV27
CASSPQGLSSGANVLTF
>TRBJ1-1|NA|TRBV2
CASSGRTPEAFF
>TRBJ2-2|NA|TRBV7-3
CASSLEDRRNTGELFF
>TRBJ2-7|few|TRBV20-1
CSARGAEQYF
>TRBJ2-5|NA|TRBV5-4
CASSSDYGTDQETQYF
>TRBJ2-5|NA|TRBV19
CASSLSLGVRETQYF
>TRBJ2-7|NA|TRBV28
CASSFLAERGGYEQYF
>TRBJ2-1|NA|TRBV2
CASSEGSGSSYNEQFF
>TRBJ1-4|few|TRBV28
CASSTLGQDAATNEKLFF
>TRBJ2-3|NA|TRBV14
CASSQDLRDREGPSTDTQYF
>TRBJ2-1|NA|TRBV7-9
CASSQQGSYNEQFF
>TRBJ1-1|NA|TRBV6-6
CASSAPAGSAGAFF
>TRBJ1-1|once|TRBV7-9
CASSWGDRVNTEAFF
>TRBJ2-7|few|TRBV2
CASSRTSGAYEQYF
>TRBJ2-5|NA|TRBV7-6
CASSFAGLYETQYF
>TRBJ1-5|NA|TRBV27
CASSIQGNNQPQHF
>TRBJ1-1|NA|TRBV6-1
CASSFEVTEAFF
>TRBJ2-7|NA|TRBV18
CASSYGGTSGDKQYF
>TRBJ2-6|NA|TRBV5-1
CASSLSGGDSGANVLTF
>TRBJ2-1|NA|TRBV29-1
CSVGQSSGTYNEQFF
>TRBJ1-2|NA|TRBV6-4
CASSPGQGFYGYTF
>TRBJ1-1|NA|TRBV19
CASSTRTGKGGTEAFF
>TRBJ1-1|NA|TRBV27
CASSLDSWNTEAFF
>TRBJ1-1|NA|TRBV28
CASILSQGATEAFF
>TRBJ2-5|NA|TRBV27
CASRSSGGQETQYF
>TRBJ2-1|NA|TRBV7-2
CASSLSSGQGNEQFF
>TRBJ2-3|NA|TRBV20-1
CSASRDDTQYF
>TRBJ2-3|NA|TRBV18
CASSPQGLATDTQYF
>TRBJ1-3|once|TRBV10-2
CASSEYPGISAGNTIYF
>TRBJ1-6|few|TRBV6-5
CASRGLNSPLHF
>TRBJ2-5|NA|TRBV6-5
CASSPGDLQETQYF
>TRBJ2-1|NA|TRBV5-1
CASSPRPGVGSEQFF
>TRBJ1-1|NA|TRBV4-1
CASSQPGQGLNTEAFF
>TRBJ2-3|NA|TRBV7-9
CASSLGEATDTQYF
>TRBJ2-1|NA|TRBV28
CASRTSGIYNEQFF